The 8 T cell receptor beta chains reported below all come from one sample, sequenced in a study of shared clonotypes between healthy human individuals. Some clones are missing from TCRdb's copy, which holds only in-frame ones; the method was immunoSEQ multiplex PCR. The table has 2 million to 2.5 million clones, about nine tenths seen once. The sequencing sample was made of naive CD4+ T cells from PBMCs. Subset here: CD45RA+ positively selected. These receptors were collected from a young man in good health. Some clones in this sample may be carry-over from other donors' samples.

This clone occurred a few times. Here the CDR3 reads CASSSGRYRDTIYF. The CDR3 DNA follows: TGTGCCAGCAGCTCGGGACGGTACCGAGACACCATATATTTT. V gene TRBV5-8 combines with J gene TRBJ1-3, with a tentative D call TRBD1 (5 bases). Germline CDR1 reads SGHTS; CDR2 reads YDEGEE. CDR3 length equals 14 residues. V was cut by 3 bases and J by 8 bases, with 15 bases left in between.

The chain uses TRBV28 and TRBJ2-1; D not resolved. V lost 6 bases and J lost 15, with 24 bases in between. CDR1 MDHEN and CDR2 SYDVKM come from the germline V gene. This CDR3 has 14 residues. The chain's CDR3 is CASSASNEQFFWFF. DNA for the CDR3: TGTGCCAGCAGCGCGTCCAATGAGCAGTTCTTTTGGTTCTTC.

Comment on this clone: The sample has other DNA sequences that encode this CDR3 too. The rearrangement links TRBV9 to TRBJ1-5, with D possibly TRBD1 on 5 matching bases. Germline CDR1 reads SGDLS; CDR2 reads YYNGEE. This CDR3 is 14 amino acids long. The V gene lost 0 bases and the J gene lost 2 bases, with 6 bases spanning the gap. The CDR3 nucleotides are TGTGCCAGCAGCGTAGGAGGGGGCAATCAGCCCCAGCATTTT. It yields the protein CASSVGGGNQPQHF.

V usage is TRBV5-1 and J usage is TRBJ1-1, with unresolved D. The germline CDR1 and CDR2 sequences are SGHRS and YFSETQ. The CDR3 runs 14 residues. V lost 4 bases and J 2 bases, leaving 12 bases between the germline ends. CDR3 DNA: TGCGCCAGCAGCATCCTGACCTTAAACACTGAAGCTTTCTTT. This sequence encodes CASSILTLNTEAFF.

This sequence joins TRBV5-1 and TRBJ2-1; TRBD2 is a possible D gene (6 bases). CDR3 size: 13 residues. Germline assignment: CDR1 SGHRS and CDR2 YFSETQ. With 4 bases removed from V and 7 bases from J, the gap between germline ends came to 12 bases. The CDR3 DNA reads TGCGCCAGCAGCGATAGGGCGGGGAATGAGCAGTTCTTC. Translating it yields CASSDRAGNEQFF.

This chain connects TRBV28 to TRBJ1-2, with TRBD1 identical over 8 bases. The CDR3 is 15 residues long. The V segment lost 2 bases and the J segment 3 bases; nucleotides outside the gene matches: 5. Germline lookup yields CDR1 MDHEN and CDR2 SYDVKM. For the CDR3, the DNA is TGTGCCAGCAGTTTAGTATCAGGGGGCGACTATGGCTACACCTTC. Protein sequence: CASSLVSGGDYGYTF.

This chain joins TRBV15 and TRBJ2-1; 8 nucleotides match TRBD1. Germline assignment: CDR1 LNHNV and CDR2 YYDKDF (reference sequence). The CDR3 loop spans 15 amino acids. Trimming cost V 3 bases and J 2 bases; bases outside gene matches: 3. CDR3 nucleotide sequence: TGTGCCACCAGCAGCAGGACAGGGACCTACAATGAGCAGTTCTTC. Its protein is CATSSRTGTYNEQFF.

The chain uses TRBV27 and TRBJ1-2; 10 nucleotides agree with TRBD1. Looked up from germline, CDR1 is MNHEY and CDR2 is SMNVEV (reference sequence). This CDR3 region has 16 residues. V lost 5 bases, J lost 8 bases, and 14 bases stayed unmatched. Written as DNA, the CDR3 is TGTGCCAGCAGTGGAGTAGGGACAGGGGATGGATTCGGCTACACCTTC. Translating it yields CASSGVGTGDGFGYTF.